This TCR beta chain was retrieved from a study of T cell repertoires in cytomegalovirus infection (dated by TCRdb to the late 2010s). For the wider study: Alongside well-studied HLA-B-restricted epitopes, the peptide stimulations were aimed at recently identified HLA-C-restricted CMV epitopes, whose presentation resists viral immunomodulation. Because public TCR beta signatures pointed to carriage of CMV infection together with the matching HLA type, the HLA type of each donor mattered for the analysis.

Overall study results and their limits: The ex vivo response was dominated by HLA-C-restricted CMV-specific TCR beta clonotypes, and the single most frequent clonotype in two of eight donors was supplied by these HLA-C-restricted clonotypes. Cumulative frequency of public TCR beta family members discriminated carriers of CMV infection plus the relevant HLA type in this cohort and an independent approximately 350-donor cohort.

The treatment or condition tag for this specimen amounts to: in vitro stimulation with specific CMV peptide epitopes to enrich CMV-specific T cells. Worth noting for this clonotype: What this receptor recognizes is not known. The germline gene is not matched at one end of the junction; a read error may be the cause.

CDR1 and CDR2, per the germline V gene, are SGHVT and SQSDAQ. Reading from cysteine to phenylalanine, the CDR3 counts 12 amino acids. The retained sequence is limited to the CDR3, 36 bases, with the frame set at the first base. TCRdb names Illumina HiSeq 1500 as the instrument used. TCRdb itself trimmed the public reads at Q25 with fastp, ran MiXCR and retained productive beta chains. Each entry merges the rows of one CDR3 protein and shows their most common DNA and genes. The sample records fewer than 1,000,000 distinct CDR3 sequences, approximately 30% of which are singletons. The ten largest clones add up to roughly 13% of the sample.

Material: cultured CD8+ T cells from PBMCs, obtained from culture after CMV antigen stimulation. The receptor was isolated from a human donor in good health (CMV status not recorded). Some clones in this sample may be carry-over from other donors' samples. This chain is built from TRBV7-4 and TRBJ2-5, with the D gene not confidently named. The CDR3 amino acid sequence is: CANSRIAEPEYF. The DNA is TGTGCCAACAGCCGTATAGCCGAACCAGAGTACTTC.